Listed below are T cell receptor beta chains from one sample, sequenced in a study of blood T cells in healthy people across ages. In TCRdb, the 5' RACE reads were re-called with MiXCR into one record per CDR3 protein. The sample contains about 780,000 distinct CDR3 sequences, 20% to 30% of which appear only once. Another study also made use of these data, one on T cells of mothers and their children.

Input material: blood. All receptors derive from a boy under 18 in good health. Both conserved end residues are trimmed from each CDR3.

>TRBV15
ATSSLQGAAYGYT
>TRBV20-1
SALSGGNNEQF
>TRBV19
ASSTPPGNQPQH
>TRBV30
AWRYGFYGYT
>TRBV7-9
ASSPPQGADFWGIGYT
>TRBV12-3/TRBV12-4
ASSNPGPQETQY
>TRBV6-2/TRBV6-3
ASSPTLTGLKTEAF
>TRBV7-9
ASSSWVTGSDSPLH
>TRBV29-1
SVVVWPYEQY
>TRBV7-9
ASSPGRRGPGETQY
>TRBV11-2
ASSRGLNVEQF
>TRBV7-2
AGRFTGTDTGELF
>TRBV5-1
ASSLVTGGAGSTDTQY
>TRBV18
ASSPEGGFNEKLF
>TRBV27
ASSPRGGYSDEQF
>TRBV20-1
SATAGGFQPQH
>TRBV20-1
SAIELRRGPANEQF
>TRBV27
ASSYAGQGAADTQY
>TRBV28
ASSLYPGTGNNEQF
>TRBV28
ASSETGQNTEAF
>TRBV7-2
ASSPGLAGLYQLF
>TRBV12-3/TRBV12-4
ASSPGPPYEQY
>TRBV9
ASSVAGEYNEQY
>TRBV12-3/TRBV12-4
ASSLGQGSVRGYT
>TRBV6-6
ASRHRLAVQETQY
>TRBV29-1
STTGTDHYEQY
>TRBV27
ASSFSLNSPLH
>TRBV9
ASSASDRVWEQY
>TRBV20-1
SARDRGMLWNEQF
>TRBV11-2
ASSLDIGGGSTDTQY
>TRBV7-2
ASSLGAVPQGPQH
>TRBV20-1
SARGRDNYGYT
>TRBV29-1
SVEPQSGDTQY
>TRBV10-3
AISDGREWSNQPQH
>TRBV7-9
ASSPREGLNTEAF
>TRBV7-3
ASSSTPGGPQH
>TRBV28
ASSYRARTYEQY
>TRBV6-1
ASSEARSTDTQY
>TRBV28
ASSIGTLGNEKLF
>TRBV12-3/TRBV12-4
ASSLDGRVYT